The 8 T cell receptor beta chains below come from one sample, sequenced in a study of T-cell memory formation after mild COVID-19. Each CDR3 protein is one row after TCRdb ran MiXCR on the 5' RACE reads. The table lists around 440,000 distinct CDR3 sequences, about 18% of them singletons. Sequenced material: PBMCs or a T cell subset sorted from them (not recorded which). All receptors come from an adult woman who had mild COVID-19 (a few samples of this study predate the infection). Cell type and time point are not known.

This clonotype has more than one count but fewer than ten. The CDR3 coding sequence is TGTGCCACCCAACCTCGCGGGCTCGGAATAAATTCACCCCTCCACTTT. Protein: CATQPRGLGINSPLHF. The rearrangement uses TRBV24-1 and TRBJ1-6; unclear D gene. CDR1 is KGHDR, CDR2 SFDVKD, per germline. This CDR3 region has 16 residues. V lost 9 bases and J lost 7, with 21 bases in between.

The table lists this clonotype with a count of one. The rearrangement links TRBV27 to TRBJ1-1; D remains unclear. Trimming took 5 bases from V and 0 from J, leaving 7 bases between them. Germline V lookup: CDR1 MNHEY, CDR2 SMNVEV (reference sequence). There are 13 residues in the CDR3. The CDR3 reads CASSNGMNTEAFF. The CDR3 DNA reads TGTGCCAGCAGTAATGGGATGAACACTGAAGCTTTCTTT.

This clonotype came up a few times. V and J are TRBV19 and TRBJ2-5; 8 nucleotides line up with TRBD2. This CDR3 has 14 amino acids. Germline lookup yields CDR1 LNHDA and CDR2 SQIVND (reference sequence). The junction had 9 bases not matched to a gene; V was cut back by 5 bases and J by 7 bases. The CDR3 region is CASSGGLARTTQYF. The CDR3 DNA is TGTGCCAGTAGTGGAGGACTAGCCAGAACGACCCAGTACTTC. Filled out from reference TRBV19 and TRBJ2-5, the complete variable domain reads DGGITQSPKYLFRKEGQNVTLSCEQNLNHDAMYWYRQDPGQGLRLIYYSQIVNDFQKGDIAEGYSVSREKKESFPLTVTSAQKNPTAFYLCASSGGLARTTQYFGPGTRLLVL.

The J gene is TRBJ2-7, the V gene TRBV20-1, with 8 bases identical to TRBD2. This CDR3 has 15 amino acids. Germline CDR1 reads DFQATT; CDR2 reads SNEGSKA (reference sequence). V was clipped by 5 bases and J by 3 bases; unmatched bases: 12. As DNA, the CDR3 is TGCAGTGCTCCCGAAGACGGGAGGGCGATCTACGAGCAGTACTTC. Translating it yields CSAPEDGRAIYEQYF.

This clonotype appeared many times. CDR3 amino acids: CASSYLYEQYF. The CDR3 DNA reads as TGTGCCAGCAGTTACCTCTACGAGCAGTACTTC. The V gene is TRBV6-5, the J gene TRBJ2-7; D unresolved. V dropped 2 bases and J dropped 3 bases, with 2 bases sitting between them. Looked up from germline, CDR1 is MNHEY and CDR2 is SVGAGI. The CDR3 consists of 11 residues.

In this sample, this clonotype turned up many times. The rearrangement links TRBV18 to TRBJ1-5; 7 bases fit TRBD1. V gave up 4 bases and J gave up 0 bases; unmatched junction bases: 6. This CDR3 is 16 amino acids long. Germline loops: CDR1 KGHSH, CDR2 LQKENI. CDR3: CASSLGDSNSNQPQHF. The DNA for the CDR3 is TGTGCCAGCTCACTTGGGGACAGTAATAGCAATCAGCCCCAGCATTTT.

This chain uses TRBV5-4 with TRBJ1-2, with 10 positions matching TRBD1. The CDR3 sequence is 14 residues long. With 3 bases clipped from V and 4 bases from J, the junction kept 3 bases outside the gene matches. From germline, CDR1 is SGHNT and CDR2 YYREEE (reference sequence). CDR3 loop: CASSWDRGLYGYTF. CDR3 nucleotide sequence: TGTGCCAGCAGCTGGGACAGGGGTCTCTATGGCTACACCTTC.

This clonotype has a handful of counts. The chain has TRBV7-9 and TRBJ2-1; D not certain. The germline V gene has CDR1 SEHNR and CDR2 FQNEAQ (reference sequence). The V end was cut by 5 bases, the J end by 11 bases, with 10 bases between. The CDR3 has 11 amino acids. The CDR3 coding sequence is TGTGCCAGCAGCCTGATTCTTCAGCAGTTCTTC. It specifies CASSLILQQFF.